These 28 T cell receptor beta chains share one sample of origin, sequenced in a study of cytomegalovirus exposure and HLA in healthy donors. The PCR employed 60 Vbeta primers together with 13 Jbeta primers. Produced via immunoSEQ multiplex PCR; TCRdb's table is partial and in-frame only. Among 110,000 or so clones, about 70% were seen once, and the ten largest hold 2% to 2.5%. The sample consisted of PBMCs. The origin of the receptors is a human donor in good health.

This chain uses TRBV18 with TRBJ1-5; D is ambiguous. The ends were cut back, 2 bases at V and 2 bases at J, with 4 bases in the middle. CDR1 and CDR2 (germline): KGHSH, LQKENI. There are 13 residues in the CDR3. CDR3 residues: CASSPSGNQPQHF. CDR3 nucleotide sequence: TGTGCCAGCTCACCATCAGGCAATCAGCCCCAGCATTTT.

The chain is built from TRBV7-2 and TRBJ2-1; 7 bases map to TRBD2. The junction had 6 bases not matched to a gene; V was cut back by 1 base and J by 3 bases. This CDR3 is 16 amino acids long. Per the germline V gene, CDR1 is SGHTA and CDR2 is FQGNSA. DNA of the CDR3: TGTGCCAGCAGCTTAGGAGGCGGGGGTCTCTACAATGAGCAGTTCTTC. Encoded protein: CASSLGGGGLYNEQFF.

The chain links TRBV13 to TRBJ2-2; possible D gene TRBD1, 8 bases. Trimming pared 5 bases from V and 3 bases from J, leaving 16 bases between. Per the germline V gene, CDR1 is PRHDT and CDR2 is FYEKMQ (reference sequence). The CDR3 contains 16 residues. CDR3 in DNA: TGTGCCAGCAGCAGACGGACAGGGAGGGACACCGGGGAGCTGTTTTTT. Translation: CASSRRTGRDTGELFF.

This chain uses TRBV5-8 with TRBJ2-2; D is ambiguous. Germline V lookup: CDR1 SGHTS, CDR2 YDEGEE. This CDR3 has 16 residues. V dropped 6 bases and J dropped 2 bases, with 17 bases sitting between them. The CDR3 protein is CASTYRLNLNTGELFF. DNA of the CDR3: TGTGCCAGCACCTATCGATTGAATCTAAACACCGGGGAGCTGTTTTTT.

For the CDR3, the DNA is TGTGCCAGCAGCTTAAGGGGTGGGGAGCGGGAGGGGAATGAGCAGTTCTTC. It is translated as CASSLRGGEREGNEQFF. The gene calls are TRBV11-2 and TRBJ2-1, with 10 nucleotides matching TRBD2. CDR1 and CDR2 (germline): SGHAT, FQNNGV. The CDR3 sequence is 17 residues long. J was trimmed by 7 bases and V by 2 bases; bases with no gene match: 11.

Only a few counts were recorded for this clone. CDR3 residues: CASSERGPDYGYTF. In DNA form, the CDR3 reads TGTGCCAGCAGTGAAAGGGGGCCGGACTATGGCTACACCTTC. This chain uses TRBV6-1 with TRBJ1-2, with 7 bases that match TRBD1. The ends lost 2 bases at V and 3 bases at J; junction bases unmatched: 3. The germline CDR1 and CDR2 sequences are MNHNS and SASEGT. The CDR3 is 14 amino acids.

This sequence joins TRBV29-1 and TRBJ2-1; 11 bases line up with TRBD2. The CDR3 contains 15 residues. V trimming: 8 bases; J trimming: 10 bases; junction bases outside the gene matches: 16. CDR1 and CDR2 (germline): SQVTM, ANQGSEA. CDR3 nucleotides: TGCAGCTCTGACCGAACTAGCGGGAGACGTGGCGAGCAGTTCTTC. Amino acids: CSSDRTSGRRGEQFF.

This clone was seen more than once but under ten times. The chain employs TRBV18 and TRBJ1-1; TRBD1 might be the D (5 bases). The CDR3 is 14 residues long. Germline V gene data show CDR1 as KGHSH and CDR2 as LQKENI. Trimming left V 3 bases short and J 3 bases short, with 11 bases between. DNA for the CDR3: TGTGCCAGCTCACCCCGTGGGGGGGACACTGAAGCTTTCTTT. The encoded protein is CASSPRGGDTEAFF.

The rearrangement joins TRBV7-8 to TRBJ2-1, with unresolved D. This CDR3 comprises 15 residues. CDR1 and CDR2 (germline): SGHVS, FQNEAQ. V dropped 5 bases and J dropped 7 bases, with 18 bases sitting between them. This chain's CDR3 is CASSPPGRMVNEQFF. CDR3 in DNA: TGTGCCAGCAGCCCCCCAGGTCGGATGGTGAATGAGCAGTTCTTC.

The rearrangement links TRBV29-1 to TRBJ1-1; 7 bases align to TRBD1. Germline loops: CDR1 SQVTM, CDR2 ANQGSEA. Germline trimming cut 7 bases from V and 0 bases from J; bases unmatched to any gene: 2. CDR3 length equals 12 residues. The chain's CDR3 is CSAGQMNTEAFF. The CDR3 DNA follows: TGCAGCGCGGGACAGATGAACACTGAAGCTTTCTTT.

V gene TRBV6-6 combines with J gene TRBJ2-5, with 8 bases identical to TRBD2. V was clipped by 4 bases and J by 8 bases; unmatched bases: 12. Germline-derived CDR1 and CDR2 are MNHNY and SVGAGI (reference sequence). The length of the CDR3 is 15 residues. CDR3 sequence (DNA): TGTGCCAGCAGTTCGTCCACTAGCGGAAGCCCCACCCAGTACTTC. It encodes CASSSSTSGSPTQYF.

This clone was observed a few times. J is TRBJ2-2 and V is TRBV27; 8 bases match TRBD2. With 4 bases clipped from V and 4 bases from J, the junction kept 11 bases outside the gene matches. The CDR3 runs 17 residues. The germline V gene has CDR1 MNHEY and CDR2 SMNVEV (reference sequence). The chain's CDR3 is CASSSPLAGGRTGELFF. In DNA form, the CDR3 reads TGTGCCAGCAGTTCCCCCCTTGCGGGAGGCCGCACCGGGGAGCTGTTTTTT.

This chain links TRBV2 with TRBJ2-1, with 7 nucleotides matching TRBD1. Trimming removed 5 bases from V and 8 bases from J; junction bases left unmatched: 12. CDR1 is SNHLY and CDR2 is FYNNEI in the germline V gene. CDR3 size: 15 residues. CDR3 sequence (DNA): TGTGCCAGCAGTCCAGACAGGGCGGCACGGTATGAGCAGTTCTTC. Translation: CASSPDRAARYEQFF.

This chain connects TRBV5-1 to TRBJ2-3; 7 bases fit TRBD2. This CDR3 is built from 15 residues. The trim removed 2 bases at V and 0 bases at J, leaving 3 bases unmatched. From germline, CDR1 is SGHRS and CDR2 YFSETQ. DNA for the CDR3: TGCGCCAGCAGCTTACTAGCGTTTAGCACAGATACGCAGTATTTT. This codes for CASSLLAFSTDTQYF.

CDR3 coding DNA: TGTGCCAGCAGGCTTCTACCGAACAATCAGCCCCAGCATTTT. It is translated as CASRLLPNNQPQHF. The chain recombines TRBV2 with TRBJ1-5, with D uncertain. V was cut by 6 bases and J by 3 bases, with 12 bases left in between. Per the germline V gene, CDR1 is SNHLY and CDR2 is FYNNEI. The CDR3 consists of 14 residues.

V usage is TRBV20-1 and J usage is TRBJ2-3; D is possibly TRBD2 (6 bases). Germline CDR1 and CDR2: DFQATT and SNEGSKA (reference sequence). Trimming pared 3 bases from V and 11 bases from J, leaving 12 bases between. The CDR3 length is 11 residues. In DNA form, the CDR3 reads TGCAGTGCTAGGTCCGGGGGACTGCAGTATTTT. Protein sequence: CSARSGGLQYF.

V usage is TRBV18 and J usage is TRBJ2-7, with D perhaps matching TRBD2 (5 bases). The CDR3 consists of 14 residues. V gave up 3 bases and J gave up 1 base, with 10 bases separating them. The germline CDR1 and CDR2 sequences are KGHSH and LQKENI. CDR3 sequence reads: CASSPNSGSYEQYF. CDR3 DNA sequence: TGTGCCAGCTCACCCAATTCGGGGTCCTACGAGCAGTACTTC.

The chain joins TRBV6-5 to TRBJ2-1, with D possibly being TRBD1 (5 bases). CDR1 and CDR2 from the germline V gene are MNHEY and SVGAGI. This CDR3 contains 12 residues. The V gene lost 9 bases and the J gene lost 6 bases, with 12 bases spanning the gap. CDR3 nucleotides: TGTGCCAGTTTTAGCAGGGTCAATGAGCAGTTCTTC. As protein: CASFSRVNEQFF.

The V call is TRBV9, the J call TRBJ1-1; 9 bases are a match to TRBD1. CDR3 length: 16 amino acids. J lost 2 bases, V lost 1 base, and 6 bases had no gene match. The germline V gene encodes CDR1 SGDLS and CDR2 YYNGEE. The CDR3 bases are TGTGCCAGCAGCGTACGGTGGGACAGGGTCAACACTGAAGCTTTCTTT. Translated, it gives CASSVRWDRVNTEAFF. Combining the CDR3 with reference TRBV9 and TRBJ1-1 gives the whole variable domain DSGVTQTPKHLITATGQRVTLRCSPRSGDLSVYWYQQSLDQGLQFLIQYYNGEERAKGNILERFSAQQFPDLHSELNLSSLELGDSALYFCASSVRWDRVNTEAFFGQGTRLTVV.

The rearrangement uses TRBV2 and TRBJ1-1, with D possibly matching TRBD1 (5 bases). V was trimmed by 10 bases and J by 2 bases, leaving 17 bases between them. This CDR3 is 14 amino acids long. Germline V gene sequence: CDR1 SNHLY, CDR2 FYNNEI. The CDR3 region is CAIGGGSLNTEAFF. As DNA, the CDR3 is TGTGCCATCGGTGGGGGGTCTCTTAACACTGAAGCTTTCTTT. Full variable domain (outside the CDR3, taken from reference TRBV2 and TRBJ1-1): EPEVTQTPSHQVTQMGQEVILRCVPISNHLYFYWYRQILGQKVEFLVSFYNNEISEKSEIFDDQFSVERPDGSNFTLKIRSTKLEDSAMYFCAIGGGSLNTEAFFGQGTRLTVV.

This clone was seen a handful of times. The V gene is TRBV6-5, the J gene TRBJ2-7; 7 bases agree with TRBD1. This CDR3 comprises 14 residues. The germline V gene has CDR1 MNHEY and CDR2 SVGAGI. V lost 4 bases to trimming and J lost 0 bases; unmatched junction nucleotides: 3. CDR3: CASSLTGSSYEQYF. The CDR3 region has the DNA TGTGCCAGCAGTTTGACAGGGTCCTCCTACGAGCAGTACTTC.

This clone was detected a few times. This sequence joins TRBV19 and TRBJ2-5; 9 positions match TRBD2. The germline V gene encodes CDR1 LNHDA and CDR2 SQIVND (reference sequence). The CDR3 length is 14 residues. V shed 8 bases, J shed 6 bases, and the junction held 10 bases outside the gene matches. DNA for the CDR3: TGTGCCAGTTACGGCGGGGGGGCCGGGCAGACCCAGTACTTC. Amino acids: CASYGGGAGQTQYF.

In DNA, the CDR3 is TGTGCCAGTAGTATTCACAGGGGAGCCTACGAGCAGTACTTC. It translates to CASSIHRGAYEQYF. The chain couples TRBV19 to TRBJ2-7, with TRBD1 identical over 7 bases. Germline CDR1 is LNHDA and CDR2 is SQIVND (reference sequence). The length of the CDR3 is 14 residues. The junction had 4 bases not matched to a gene; V was cut back by 3 bases and J by 2 bases.

The chain uses TRBV7-9 and TRBJ1-2, with unresolved D. The CDR3 loop spans 13 amino acids. Germline CDR1 SEHNR, CDR2 FQNEAQ (reference sequence). V lost 1 base and J lost 4, with 7 bases in between. The CDR3: CASSLGGPYGYTF. Here the CDR3 DNA reads TGTGCCAGCAGCTTAGGCGGCCCCTATGGCTACACCTTC.

About this clone itself: Other DNA sequences from this sample encode an identical CDR3 as well. This chain links TRBV5-1 with TRBJ2-1; 12 nucleotides align to TRBD2. Germline V gives CDR1 SGHRS, CDR2 YFSETQ. V was pared by 4 bases and J by 1 base, with 6 bases of the junction left unmatched. This CDR3 contains 17 residues. The CDR3 reads CASSPGLAGTSYNEQFF. Written as DNA, the CDR3 is TGCGCCAGCAGCCCTGGACTAGCGGGGACTTCCTACAATGAGCAGTTCTTC.

A single count supports this clone. The genes are TRBV29-1 and TRBJ2-1; 8 bases fit TRBD1. The CDR3 loop spans 10 amino acids. CDR1 is SQVTM and CDR2 is ANQGSEA in the germline V gene. V shed 6 bases and J 10 bases; nucleotides not matched to a gene: 2. The CDR3 reads CSVGQAEQFF. CDR3 nucleotides: TGCAGCGTGGGACAGGCCGAGCAGTTCTTC.

The V and J genes are TRBV11-2 and TRBJ1-4; maybe TRBD1 (5 bases). The CDR3 runs 12 residues. From germline, CDR1 is SGHAT and CDR2 FQNNGV. Trimming shortened V by 1 base and J by 17 bases, and 14 bases separated the two germline ends. CDR3 sequence reads: CASSLGGEGFFF. CDR3 coding DNA: TGTGCCAGCAGCTTAGGAGGGGAGGGGTTTTTTTTT. Using reference TRBV11-2 and TRBJ1-4 for the parts outside the CDR3, the full variable domain is EAGVAQSPRYKIIEKRQSVAFWCNPISGHATLYWYQQILGQGPKLLIQFQNNGVVDDSQLPKDRFSAERLKGVDSTLKIQPAKLEDSAVYLCASSLGGEGFFFGSGTQLSVL.

This clone was seen only a few times. The chain links TRBV5-1 to TRBJ1-3, with D possibly matching TRBD1 (6 bases). The CDR3 has 15 amino acids. V shed 4 bases and J shed 1 base, with 12 bases lying between them. Germline CDR1 and CDR2: SGHRS and YFSETQ. The CDR3 protein is CASSQTGHSGNTIYF. The DNA of the CDR3 is TGCGCCAGCAGCCAAACAGGGCATTCTGGAAACACCATATATTTT.